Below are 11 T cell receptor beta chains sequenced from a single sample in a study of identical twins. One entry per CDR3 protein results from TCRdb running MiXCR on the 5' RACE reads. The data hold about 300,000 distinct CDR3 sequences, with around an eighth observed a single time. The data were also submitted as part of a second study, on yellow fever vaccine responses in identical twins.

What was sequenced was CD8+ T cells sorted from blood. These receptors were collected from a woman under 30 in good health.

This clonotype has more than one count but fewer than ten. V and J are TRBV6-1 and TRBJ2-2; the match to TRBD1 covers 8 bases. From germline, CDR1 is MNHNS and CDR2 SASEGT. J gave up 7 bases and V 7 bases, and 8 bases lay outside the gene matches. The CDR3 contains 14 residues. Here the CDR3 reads CASKKDRAYGELFF. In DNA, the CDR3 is TGTGCCAGCAAAAAGGACAGGGCTTACGGGGAGCTGTTTTTT.

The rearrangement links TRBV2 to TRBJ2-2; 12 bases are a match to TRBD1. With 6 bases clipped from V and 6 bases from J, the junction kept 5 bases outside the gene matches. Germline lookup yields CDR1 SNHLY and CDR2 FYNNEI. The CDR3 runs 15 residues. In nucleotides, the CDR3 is TGTGCCAGCAGCTCGGGACAGGGGGCTTCCGGGGAGCTGTTTTTT. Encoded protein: CASSSGQGASGELFF.

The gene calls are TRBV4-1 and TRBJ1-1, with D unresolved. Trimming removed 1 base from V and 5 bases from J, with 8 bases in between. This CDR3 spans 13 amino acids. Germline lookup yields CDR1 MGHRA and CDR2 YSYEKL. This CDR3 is CASSQVQVTEAFF. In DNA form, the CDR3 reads TGCGCCAGCAGCCAAGTCCAGGTAACTGAAGCTTTCTTT.

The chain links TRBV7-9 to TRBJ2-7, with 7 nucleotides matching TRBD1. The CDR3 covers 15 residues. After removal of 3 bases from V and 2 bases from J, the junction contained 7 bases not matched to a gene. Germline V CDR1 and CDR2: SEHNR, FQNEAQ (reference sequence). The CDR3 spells CASSFTGTVPYEQYF. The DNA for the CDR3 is TGTGCCAGCAGCTTCACCGGGACAGTCCCCTACGAGCAGTACTTC.

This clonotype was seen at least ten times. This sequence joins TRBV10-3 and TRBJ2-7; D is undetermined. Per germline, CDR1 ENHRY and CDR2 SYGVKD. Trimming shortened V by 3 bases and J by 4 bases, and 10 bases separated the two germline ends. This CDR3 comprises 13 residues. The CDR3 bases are TGTGCCATCAGTGACCCTCAACTTTACGAGCAGTACTTC. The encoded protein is CAISDPQLYEQYF.

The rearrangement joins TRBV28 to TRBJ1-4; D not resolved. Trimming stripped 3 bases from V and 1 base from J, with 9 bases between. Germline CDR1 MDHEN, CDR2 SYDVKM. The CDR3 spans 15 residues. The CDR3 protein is CASSLGIGTNEKLFF. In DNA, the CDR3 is TGTGCCAGCAGTTTGGGCATTGGAACTAATGAAAAACTGTTTTTT. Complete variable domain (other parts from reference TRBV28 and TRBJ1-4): DVKVTQSSRYLVKRTGEKVFLECVQDMDHENMFWYRQDPGLGLRLIYFSYDVKMKEKGDIPEGYSVSREKKERFSLILESASTNQTSMYLCASSLGIGTNEKLFFGSGTQLSVL.

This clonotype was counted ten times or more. CDR3 residues: CASSLRDRSQETQYF. The CDR3 DNA is TGTGCCAGCAGCTTAAGGGACAGGAGCCAAGAGACCCAGTACTTC. The rearrangement joins TRBV7-9 to TRBJ2-5; 8 nucleotides agree with TRBD1. Trimming took 2 bases from V and 1 from J; bases not matched to a gene: 3. There are 15 residues in the CDR3. Germline V gene lookup returns CDR1 SEHNR and CDR2 FQNEAQ (reference sequence).

The CDR3 sequence is CASSQDLAGLYNEQFF. The CDR3 DNA follows: TGTGCCAGCAGCCAAGATTTAGCGGGGCTATACAATGAGCAGTTCTTC. The rearrangement joins TRBV3-1 to TRBJ2-1, with TRBD2 matching 8 bases. Germline assignment: CDR1 LGHDT and CDR2 YNNKEL (reference sequence). This CDR3 has 16 amino acids. The V segment lost 0 bases and the J segment 4 bases; nucleotides outside the gene matches: 5.

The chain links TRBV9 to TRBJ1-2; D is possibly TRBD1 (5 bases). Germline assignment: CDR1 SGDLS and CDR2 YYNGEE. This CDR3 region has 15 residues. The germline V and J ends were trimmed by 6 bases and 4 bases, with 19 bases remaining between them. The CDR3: CASTEGQSGGYGYTF. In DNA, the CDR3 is TGTGCCAGCACAGAAGGGCAGTCGGGGGGCTATGGCTACACCTTC.

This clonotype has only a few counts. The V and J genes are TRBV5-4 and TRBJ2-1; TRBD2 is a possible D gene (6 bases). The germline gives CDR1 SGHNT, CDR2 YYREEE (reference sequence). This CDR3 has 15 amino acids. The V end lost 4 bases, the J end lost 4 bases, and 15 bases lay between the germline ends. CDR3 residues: CASSHQDGGYNEQFF. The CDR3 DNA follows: TGTGCCAGCAGCCATCAGGATGGGGGGTACAATGAGCAGTTCTTC.

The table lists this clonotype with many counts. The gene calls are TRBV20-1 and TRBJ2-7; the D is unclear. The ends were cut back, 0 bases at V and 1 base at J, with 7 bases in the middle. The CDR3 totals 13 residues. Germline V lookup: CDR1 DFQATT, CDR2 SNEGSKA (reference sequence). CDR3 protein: CSARERYSYEQYF. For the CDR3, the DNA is TGCAGTGCTAGAGAGAGGTATTCCTACGAGCAGTACTTC.